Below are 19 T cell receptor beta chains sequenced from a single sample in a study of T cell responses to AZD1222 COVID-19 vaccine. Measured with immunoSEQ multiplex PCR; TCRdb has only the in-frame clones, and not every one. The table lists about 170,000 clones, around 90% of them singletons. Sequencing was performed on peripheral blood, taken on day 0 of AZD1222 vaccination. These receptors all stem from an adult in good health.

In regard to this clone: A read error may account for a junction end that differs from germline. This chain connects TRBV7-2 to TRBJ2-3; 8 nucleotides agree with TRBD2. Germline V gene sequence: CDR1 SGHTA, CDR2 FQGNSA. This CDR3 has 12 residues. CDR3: CASSLRSPGGVF. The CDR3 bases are TGTGCCAGCAGCTTACGATCCCCCGGGGGGGTTTTT. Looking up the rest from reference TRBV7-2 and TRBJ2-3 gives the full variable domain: GAGVSQSPSNKVTEKGKDVELRCDPISGHTALYWYRQSLGQGLEFLIYFQGNSAPDKSGLPSDRFSAERTGGSVSTLTIQRTQQEDSAVYLCASSLRSPGGVFGPGTRLTVL.

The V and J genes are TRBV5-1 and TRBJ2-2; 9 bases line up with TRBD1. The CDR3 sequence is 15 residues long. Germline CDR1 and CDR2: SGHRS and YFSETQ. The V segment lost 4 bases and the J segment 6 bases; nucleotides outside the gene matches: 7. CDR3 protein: CASSPLGQGAGELFF. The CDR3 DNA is TGCGCCAGCAGCCCCCTGGGACAGGGTGCCGGGGAGCTGTTTTTT.

CDR3 in DNA: TGTGCCAGCAGTGACCTAAAGGCAGGGAGAGATGGCTACACCTTC. This translates into CASSDLKAGRDGYTF. The chain employs TRBV25-1 and TRBJ1-2; tentative D call: TRBD1 (5 bases). The CDR3 is 15 amino acids. Per germline, CDR1 MGHDK and CDR2 SYGVNS. Trimming stripped 3 bases from V and 6 bases from J, with 17 bases between.

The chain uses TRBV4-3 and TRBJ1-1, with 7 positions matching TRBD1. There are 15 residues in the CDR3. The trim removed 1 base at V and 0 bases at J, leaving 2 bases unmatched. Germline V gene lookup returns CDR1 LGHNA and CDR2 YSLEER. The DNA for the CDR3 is TGCGCCAGCAGCCAAGGGACAGGATTGAACACTGAAGCTTTCTTT. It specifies CASSQGTGLNTEAFF.

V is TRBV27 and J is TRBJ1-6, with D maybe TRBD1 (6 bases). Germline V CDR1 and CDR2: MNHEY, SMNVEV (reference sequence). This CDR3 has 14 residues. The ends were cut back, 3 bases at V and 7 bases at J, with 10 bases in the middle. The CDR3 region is CASSFGQMNSPLHF. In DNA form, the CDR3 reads TGTGCCAGCAGTTTCGGACAGATGAATTCACCCCTCCACTTT.

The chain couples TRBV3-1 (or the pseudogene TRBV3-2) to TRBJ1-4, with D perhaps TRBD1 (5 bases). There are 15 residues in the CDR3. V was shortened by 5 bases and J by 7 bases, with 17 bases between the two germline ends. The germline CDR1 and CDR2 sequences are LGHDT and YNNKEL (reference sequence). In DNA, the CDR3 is TGTGCCAGCAGCAGGGACCCCCTCGAGGCTGAAAAACTGTTTTTT. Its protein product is CASSRDPLEAEKLFF.

As DNA, the CDR3 is TGTGCCAGCAACCTAGGACAGGGGGCCGGGGAGCAGTACTTC. Translation: CASNLGQGAGEQYF. The genes are TRBV6-5 and TRBJ2-7, with 11 bases identical to TRBD1. Germline trimming cut 7 bases from V and 7 bases from J; bases unmatched to any gene: 9. The CDR3 covers 14 residues. Germline CDR1 and CDR2: MNHEY and SVGAGI.

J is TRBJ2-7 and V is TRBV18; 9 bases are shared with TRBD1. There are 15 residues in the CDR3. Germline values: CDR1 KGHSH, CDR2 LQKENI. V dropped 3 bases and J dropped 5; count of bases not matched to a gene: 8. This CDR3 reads CASSPQDRGRNEQYF. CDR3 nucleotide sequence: TGTGCCAGCTCACCTCAGGACAGGGGTCGGAACGAGCAGTACTTC.

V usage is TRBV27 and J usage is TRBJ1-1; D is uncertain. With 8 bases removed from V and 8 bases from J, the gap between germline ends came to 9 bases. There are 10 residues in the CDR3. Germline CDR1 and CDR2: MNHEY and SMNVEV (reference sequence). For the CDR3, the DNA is TGTGCCAGCGGCGGGAGAGAAGCTTTCTTT. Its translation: CASGGREAFF.

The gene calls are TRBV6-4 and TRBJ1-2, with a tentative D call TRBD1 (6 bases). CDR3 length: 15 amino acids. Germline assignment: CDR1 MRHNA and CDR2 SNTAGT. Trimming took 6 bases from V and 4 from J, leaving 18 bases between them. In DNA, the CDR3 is TGTGCCAGCAGGACGTCCGGGACAAAGATCTATGGCTACACCTTC. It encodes CASRTSGTKIYGYTF.

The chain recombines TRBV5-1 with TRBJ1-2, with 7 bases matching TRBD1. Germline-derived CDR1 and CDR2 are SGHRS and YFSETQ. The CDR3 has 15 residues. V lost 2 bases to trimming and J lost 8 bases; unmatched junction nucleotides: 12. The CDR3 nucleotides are TGCGCCAGCAGCTTTTCGACCGATACCAGGGGGGGCTACACCTTC. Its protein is CASSFSTDTRGGYTF.

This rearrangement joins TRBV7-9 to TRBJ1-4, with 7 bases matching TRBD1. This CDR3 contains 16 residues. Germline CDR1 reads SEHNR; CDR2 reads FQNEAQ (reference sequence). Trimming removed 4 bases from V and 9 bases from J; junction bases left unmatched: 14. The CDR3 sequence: CASSSTDRAKNQKLFF. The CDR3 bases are TGTGCCAGCAGCTCAACCGACAGGGCGAAGAATCAAAAACTGTTTTTT.

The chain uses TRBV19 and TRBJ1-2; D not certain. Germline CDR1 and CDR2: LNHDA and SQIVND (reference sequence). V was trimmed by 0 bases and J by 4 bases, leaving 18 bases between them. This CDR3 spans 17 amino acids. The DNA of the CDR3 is TGTGCCAGTAGTATAGATTTTAGTTACGGATCGGTCTATGGCTACACCTTC. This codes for CASSIDFSYGSVYGYTF. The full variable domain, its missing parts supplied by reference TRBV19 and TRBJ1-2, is DGGITQSPKYLFRKEGQNVTLSCEQNLNHDAMYWYRQDPGQGLRLIYYSQIVNDFQKGDIAEGYSVSREKKESFPLTVTSAQKNPTAFYLCASSIDFSYGSVYGYTFGSGTRLTVV.

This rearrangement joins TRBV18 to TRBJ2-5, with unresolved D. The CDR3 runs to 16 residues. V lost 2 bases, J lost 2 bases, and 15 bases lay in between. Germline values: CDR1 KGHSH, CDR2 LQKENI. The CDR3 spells CASSPNLKRPQETQYF. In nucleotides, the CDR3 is TGTGCCAGCTCACCAAATTTGAAGCGCCCACAAGAGACCCAGTACTTC.

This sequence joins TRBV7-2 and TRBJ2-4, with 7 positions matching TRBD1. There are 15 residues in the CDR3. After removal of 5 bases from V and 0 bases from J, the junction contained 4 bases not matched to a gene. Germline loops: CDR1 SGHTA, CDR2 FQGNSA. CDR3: CASSLEGAAKNIQYF. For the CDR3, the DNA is TGTGCCAGCAGCCTAGAGGGGGCAGCCAAAAACATTCAGTACTTC.

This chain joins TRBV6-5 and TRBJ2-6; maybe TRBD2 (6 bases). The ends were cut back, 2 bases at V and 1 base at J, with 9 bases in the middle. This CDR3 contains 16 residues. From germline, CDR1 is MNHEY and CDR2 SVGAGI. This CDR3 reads CASSYGGGSGANVLTF. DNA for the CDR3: TGTGCCAGCAGTTACGGAGGAGGGTCTGGGGCCAACGTCCTGACTTTC.

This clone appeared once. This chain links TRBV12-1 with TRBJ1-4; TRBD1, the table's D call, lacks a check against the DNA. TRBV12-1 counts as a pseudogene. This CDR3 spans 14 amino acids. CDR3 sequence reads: CASSLHLFNEKLFF. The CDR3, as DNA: TGTGCCAGCAGCTTACACCTTTTTAATGAAAAACTGTTTTTT.

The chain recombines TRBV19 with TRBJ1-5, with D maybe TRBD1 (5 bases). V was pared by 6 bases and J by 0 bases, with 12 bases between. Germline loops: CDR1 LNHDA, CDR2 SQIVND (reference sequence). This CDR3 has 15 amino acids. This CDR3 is CASSGTALSNQPQHF. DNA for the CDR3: TGTGCCAGTAGCGGGACGGCTCTTAGCAATCAGCCCCAGCATTTT. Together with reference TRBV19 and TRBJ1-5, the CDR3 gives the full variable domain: DGGITQSPKYLFRKEGQNVTLSCEQNLNHDAMYWYRQDPGQGLRLIYYSQIVNDFQKGDIAEGYSVSREKKESFPLTVTSAQKNPTAFYLCASSGTALSNQPQHFGDGTRLSIL.

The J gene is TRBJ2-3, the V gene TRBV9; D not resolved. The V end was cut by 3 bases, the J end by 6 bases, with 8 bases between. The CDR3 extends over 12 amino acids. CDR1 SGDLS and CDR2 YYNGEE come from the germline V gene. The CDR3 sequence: CASSAPWDTQYF. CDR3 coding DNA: TGTGCCAGCAGCGCCCCTTGGGATACGCAGTATTTT.